The 13 T cell receptor beta chains given below trace back to one sample, sequenced in a study of blood T cell repertoires in COVID-19. Here immunoSEQ multiplex PCR was the method, and the copy in TCRdb shows in-frame clones only, minus some. The sample lists roughly 46,000 clones, approximately 87% seen once, with more than 15% in the top ten. The sequenced sample consisted of peripheral blood. These receptor sequences come from a human donor in a cohort sampled during active COVID-19.

The chain is built from TRBV6-5 and TRBJ1-5; D is unresolved. The CDR3 length is 14 residues. From germline, CDR1 is MNHEY and CDR2 SVGAGI. Deletions cut 5 bases from V and 3 bases from J, with 11 bases between. The CDR3 DNA is TGTGCCAGCAGTCATCGGGGTAACAATCAGCCCCAGCATTTT. Translated: CASSHRGNNQPQHF.

This clone has just one count. J is TRBJ2-5 and V is TRBV11-2; 7 nucleotides line up with TRBD2. The CDR3 contains 14 residues. The germline V gene encodes CDR1 SGHAT and CDR2 FQNNGV. Losses at the gene ends were 4 bases for V and 8 bases for J; bases not matched to a gene: 10. DNA of the CDR3: TGTGCCAGCAGCTCCGGGACTACCCTCAGAACCCAGTACTTC. Its protein is CASSSGTTLRTQYF.

The rearrangement uses TRBV29-1 and TRBJ1-5; D is undetermined. V was trimmed by 4 bases and J by 3 bases, leaving 10 bases between them. Germline loops: CDR1 SQVTM, CDR2 ANQGSEA. CDR3 length equals 13 residues. The CDR3 DNA reads as TGCAGCGTTGGGTGGTCGGTCAATCAGCCCCAGCATTTT. It specifies CSVGWSVNQPQHF.

This chain joins TRBV6-5 and TRBJ1-5; 7 positions agree with TRBD1. With 7 bases clipped from V and 0 bases from J, the junction kept 3 bases outside the gene matches. Germline V gene data show CDR1 as MNHEY and CDR2 as SVGAGI. The CDR3 sequence is 14 residues long. The CDR3 protein is CASTGTDSNQPQHF. The CDR3 coding sequence is TGTGCCAGCACCGGGACAGATAGCAATCAGCCCCAGCATTTT.

J is TRBJ1-4 and V is TRBV4-1, with TRBD1 matching over 8 bases. The CDR3 sequence is 14 residues long. Germline lookup yields CDR1 MGHRA and CDR2 YSYEKL. V was clipped by 4 bases and J by 8 bases; unmatched bases: 6. This CDR3 reads CASSLRTGTEKLFF. CDR3 sequence (DNA): TGCGCCAGCAGCCTGAGGACAGGGACGGAAAAACTGTTTTTT.

The chain uses TRBV7-2 and TRBJ1-5; unclear D gene. Germline CDR1 is SGHTA and CDR2 is FQGNSA. V was trimmed by 5 bases and J by 4 bases, leaving 12 bases between them. This CDR3 region has 14 residues. This CDR3 is CASSQKAGNQPQHF. The CDR3, as DNA: TGTGCCAGCAGCCAAAAGGCGGGAAATCAGCCCCAGCATTTT.

The J gene is TRBJ1-1, the V gene TRBV5-5; 10 bases are a match to TRBD1. V shed 4 bases, J shed 6 bases, and the junction held 6 bases outside the gene matches. The CDR3 spans 14 residues. Germline assignment: CDR1 SGHKS and CDR2 YYEKEE (reference sequence). CDR3 protein: CASSEGQGWAEAFF. CDR3 nucleotide sequence: TGTGCCAGCAGCGAGGGACAGGGGTGGGCTGAAGCTTTCTTT.

The J gene is TRBJ2-1, the V gene TRBV7-2, with 12 bases matching TRBD2. The CDR3 loop spans 16 amino acids. After removal of 4 bases from V and 5 bases from J, the junction contained 6 bases not matched to a gene. CDR1 SGHTA and CDR2 FQGNSA come from the germline V gene. This CDR3 is CASSSSSGGANNEQFF. The CDR3, as DNA: TGTGCCAGCAGCTCCTCTAGCGGGGGGGCCAACAATGAGCAGTTCTTC.

This chain uses TRBV4-3 with TRBJ2-1; 13 bases agree with TRBD2. Trimming took 5 bases from V and 4 from J; bases not matched to a gene: 5. The CDR3 runs to 16 residues. CDR1 and CDR2 from the germline V gene are LGHNA and YSLEER. The CDR3 DNA follows: TGCGCCAGCAGCTCTACTAGCGGGGGGGATTACAATGAGCAGTTCTTC. As protein: CASSSTSGGDYNEQFF.

This chain connects TRBV2 to TRBJ2-7, with 12 bases matching TRBD2. Germline lookup yields CDR1 SNHLY and CDR2 FYNNEI. The ends lost 6 bases at V and 2 bases at J; junction bases unmatched: 5. This CDR3 has 15 residues. CDR3 sequence: CASSLTSGGTYEQYF. CDR3 DNA: TGTGCCAGCAGCCTAACTAGCGGGGGGACCTACGAGCAGTACTTC.

The chain recombines TRBV5-1 with TRBJ1-5, with D possibly being TRBD1 (6 bases). This CDR3 spans 16 amino acids. The V end lost 4 bases, the J end lost 0 bases, and 14 bases lay between the germline ends. Germline V CDR1 and CDR2: SGHRS, YFSETQ. CDR3 sequence reads: CASSLEGGYSNQPQHF. CDR3 nucleotides: TGCGCCAGCAGCCTGGAAGGGGGATATAGCAATCAGCCCCAGCATTTT.

The genes are TRBV11-1 and TRBJ2-7; 9 bases match TRBD2. Germline-derived CDR1 and CDR2 are SGHAT and FQDESV (reference sequence). J lost 0 bases, V lost 5 bases, and 8 bases had no gene match. The CDR3 runs 16 residues. The CDR3 here is CASSLATSGISYEQYF. CDR3 DNA: TGTGCCAGCAGCCTTGCGACTAGCGGAATCTCCTACGAGCAGTACTTC. Supplemented by reference TRBV11-1 and TRBJ2-7, the full variable domain reads EAEVAQSPRYKITEKSQAVAFWCDPISGHATLYWYRQILGQGPELLVQFQDESVVDDSQLPKDRFSAERLKGVDSTLKIQPAELGDSAMYLCASSLATSGISYEQYFGPGTRLTVT.

This chain links TRBV27 with TRBJ2-7; no clear D. The V end was cut by 9 bases, the J end by 5 bases, with 14 bases between. The length of the CDR3 is 12 residues. Per germline, CDR1 MNHEY and CDR2 SMNVEV (reference sequence). The CDR3 nucleotides are TGTGCCAGGAGGAGTCCTCTCCACGAGCAGTACTTC. Translated: CARRSPLHEQYF.